This T cell receptor (beta chain) derives from a study of T-cell reconstitution after alpha-beta-depleted transplantation in children. Ten or more counts support this clonotype. The V and J ends lost 0 bases and 9 bases, in that order; junction bases with no gene match: 4. This CDR3 region has 16 residues. Germline CDR1 reads MNHEY; CDR2 reads SMNVEV (reference sequence). Unique molecular identifiers were used to barcode this TCRbeta library. MiXCR, run by TCRdb on the PCR reads, gives a single entry per CDR3 protein. Altogether approximately 350,000 distinct CDR3 sequences are present, around 10% being singletons, with the ten largest covering around 2.5%.

This sequence was found in a human donor who donated a stem cell graft to a child with acute lymphoblastic leukemia. The input for sequencing was PBMCs from the stem cell graft donor, taken from the stem cell graft. This chain connects TRBV27 to TRBJ2-1; TRBD2 matches at 14 bases. CDR3 nucleotide sequence: TGTGCCAGCAGTTTATCGACTAGCGGGAGGGCCGGTGAGCAGTTCTTC. Protein: CASSLSTSGRAGEQFF.